The clone carrying this T cell receptor beta chain has more than one count but fewer than ten. Repertoires were generated with immunoSEQ multiplex PCR, while TCRdb's copy carries only in-frame clones and drops some. Of roughly 90,000 clones listed, approximately 89% are singletons. The data originate from a study of blood T cell repertoires in COVID-19. The overall study: PBMCs, B-cell-depleted T cells, or T cells were the source of the cDNA or gDNA that made up the material.

Germline CDR1 reads MNHEY; CDR2 reads SVGAGI. The CDR3 length is 13 residues. The rearrangement links TRBV6-5 to TRBJ2-2, with 7 bases fitting TRBD2. The sample comprised peripheral blood. This clonotype was sampled from a woman aged 80 or over with active COVID-19. This chain's CDR3 is CAAQRGNTGELFF. In DNA form, the CDR3 reads TGTGCGGCACAGCGGGGGAACACCGGGGAGCTGTTTTTT.